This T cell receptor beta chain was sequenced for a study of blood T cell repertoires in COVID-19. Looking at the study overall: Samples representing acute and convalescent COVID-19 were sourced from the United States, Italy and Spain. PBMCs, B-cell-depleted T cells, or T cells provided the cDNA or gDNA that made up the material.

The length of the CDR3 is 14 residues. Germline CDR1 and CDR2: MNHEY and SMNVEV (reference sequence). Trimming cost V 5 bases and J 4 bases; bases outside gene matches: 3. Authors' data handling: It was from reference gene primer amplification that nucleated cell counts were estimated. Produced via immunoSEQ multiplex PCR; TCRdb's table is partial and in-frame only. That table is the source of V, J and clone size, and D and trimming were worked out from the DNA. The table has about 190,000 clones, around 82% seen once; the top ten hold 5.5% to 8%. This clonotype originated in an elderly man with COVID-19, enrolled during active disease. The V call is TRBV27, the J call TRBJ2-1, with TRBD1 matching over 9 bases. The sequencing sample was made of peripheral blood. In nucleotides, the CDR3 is TGTGCCAGCAGTGCGGACAGGGGATACAATGAGCAGTTCTTC. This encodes CASSADRGYNEQFF.